Shown below are 25 T cell receptor beta chains from a single sample sequenced in a study of blood T cell repertoires in COVID-19. Some clones are missing from TCRdb's copy, which holds only in-frame ones; the method was immunoSEQ multiplex PCR. The sample yields 180,000 or so clones, more than 70% seen once. Sequences were obtained from peripheral blood. The origin of the receptors is a woman aged 60-75 years with acute or convalescent COVID-19.

J is TRBJ1-1 and V is TRBV27, with 9 bases matching TRBD1. Germline lookup yields CDR1 MNHEY and CDR2 SMNVEV (reference sequence). With 3 bases clipped from V and 10 bases from J, the junction kept 9 bases outside the gene matches. The CDR3 is made up of 14 amino acids. CDR3 amino acids: CASSLLGQGGGAFF. The CDR3 nucleotides are TGTGCCAGCAGTTTGCTGGGACAGGGCGGCGGAGCTTTCTTT.

In this sample, this clone turned up a few times. V and J are TRBV19 and TRBJ2-1, with 9 bases identical to TRBD1. J lost 5 bases, V lost 9 bases, and 8 bases had no gene match. The V gene's germline CDR1 is LNHDA and CDR2 SQIVND (reference sequence). This CDR3 is 14 amino acids long. The CDR3 reads CASRTGGPNNEQFF. DNA for the CDR3: TGTGCCAGCCGTACAGGGGGCCCTAACAATGAGCAGTTCTTC.

V usage is TRBV20-1 and J usage is TRBJ2-2; D call uncertain. CDR1 is DFQATT, CDR2 SNEGSKA, per germline (reference sequence). The length of the CDR3 is 11 residues. Trimming took 6 bases from V and 8 from J, leaving 10 bases between them. The CDR3 DNA is TGCAGTGCCGCAGGTGCTGGGGAGCTGTTTTTT. Its translation is CSAAGAGELFF.

V is TRBV7-6 and J is TRBJ1-4; 11 bases are shared with TRBD1. Per germline, CDR1 SGHVS and CDR2 FNYEAQ. The CDR3 has 17 amino acids. V lost 5 bases to trimming and J lost 2 bases; unmatched junction nucleotides: 7. CDR3 in amino acids: CASSAGQGAMTNEKLFF. The CDR3, as DNA: TGTGCCAGCAGCGCCGGACAGGGGGCAATGACTAATGAAAAACTGTTTTTT.

The J gene is TRBJ2-3, the V gene TRBV5-1, with 9 nucleotides matching TRBD1. Trimming removed 2 bases from V and 7 bases from J; junction bases left unmatched: 8. Per germline, CDR1 SGHRS and CDR2 YFSETQ. This CDR3 comprises 15 residues. In DNA, the CDR3 is TGCGCCAGCAGCTTAGGTACAGGGGGCGCGAATACGCAGTATTTT. It codes for CASSLGTGGANTQYF.

The V and J genes are TRBV19 and TRBJ1-5, with 7 positions matching TRBD1. V gave up 5 bases and J gave up 12 bases; unmatched junction bases: 16. Germline V gene lookup returns CDR1 LNHDA and CDR2 SQIVND (reference sequence). The CDR3 consists of 15 residues. The CDR3 DNA reads as TGTGCCAGTAGTTTAAGACAGGGTCCGTTTGACGTCCAGCATTTT. Translation: CASSLRQGPFDVQHF.

V usage is TRBV28 and J usage is TRBJ1-5; 7 nucleotides line up with TRBD1. V lost 5 bases to trimming and J lost 1 base; unmatched junction nucleotides: 8. The V gene's germline CDR1 is MDHEN and CDR2 SYDVKM. This CDR3 contains 16 residues. In DNA, the CDR3 is TGTGCCAGCAGTGCAAACAGGGGCTGGAGCAATCAGCCCCAGCATTTT. It yields the protein CASSANRGWSNQPQHF.

The chain is built from TRBV6-5 and TRBJ1-5; D call uncertain. This CDR3 is built from 14 residues. Germline V gene sequence: CDR1 MNHEY, CDR2 SVGAGI. The germline V and J ends were trimmed by 1 base and 2 bases, with 6 bases remaining between them. The CDR3 is CASSYWQGNQPQHF. In nucleotides, the CDR3 is TGTGCCAGCAGTTACTGGCAGGGCAATCAGCCCCAGCATTTT.

CDR3 region: CASSLGTSGMYTGELFF. In nucleotides, the CDR3 is TGCGCCAGCAGCTTGGGGACTAGCGGGATGTACACCGGGGAGCTGTTTTTT. The gene calls are TRBV5-1 and TRBJ2-2; TRBD2 aligns across 12 bases. V shed 0 bases and J 3 bases; nucleotides not matched to a gene: 3. This CDR3 contains 17 residues. CDR1 is SGHRS, CDR2 YFSETQ, per germline.

The V and J genes are TRBV2 and TRBJ1-4; a possible D gene is TRBD1 (6 bases). The CDR3 is 15 amino acids. Germline V gives CDR1 SNHLY, CDR2 FYNNEI. Trimming took off 4 bases at V and 2 bases at J, with 11 bases between the two ends. Here the CDR3 DNA reads TGTGCCAGCAGTGTTATCACAGGGACTAATGAAAAACTGTTTTTT. Translating it yields CASSVITGTNEKLFF.

The V call is TRBV5-1, the J call TRBJ2-1, with TRBD2 matching 10 bases. With V trimmed by 4 bases and J by 0 bases, 1 base remained unmatched. In germline, CDR1 is SGHRS, CDR2 YFSETQ. The CDR3 extends over 15 amino acids. CDR3 bases: TGCGCCAGCAGCACTAGCGGGGCCTCCTACAATGAGCAGTTCTTC. It encodes CASSTSGASYNEQFF. Supplemented by reference TRBV5-1 and TRBJ2-1, the full variable domain reads KAGVTQTPRYLIKTRGQQVTLSCSPISGHRSVSWYQQTPGQGLQFLFEYFSETQRNKGNFPGRFSGRQFSNSRSEMNVSTLELGDSALYLCASSTSGASYNEQFFGPGTRLTVL.

The chain is built from TRBV5-3 and TRBJ1-1, with D possibly matching TRBD1 (5 bases). TRBV5-3 has ORF status, its function being uncertain. The V gene lost 4 bases and the J gene lost 0 bases, with 16 bases spanning the gap. The CDR3 totals 16 residues. The CDR3 spells CARSSPGGAMNTEAFF. In DNA form, the CDR3 reads TGTGCCAGAAGCAGCCCGGGGGGTGCCATGAACACTGAAGCTTTCTTT.

J is TRBJ2-3 and V is TRBV5-8, with 11 bases fitting TRBD1. The CDR3 runs 15 residues. With V trimmed by 3 bases and J by 5 bases, 5 bases remained unmatched. The germline V gene has CDR1 SGHTS and CDR2 YDEGEE. The CDR3 sequence is CASSSGQGAGDTQYF. In DNA, the CDR3 is TGTGCCAGCAGCTCCGGACAGGGGGCGGGAGATACGCAGTATTTT.

The chain recombines TRBV7-9 with TRBJ2-1, with 11 bases aligning to TRBD2. Looked up from germline, CDR1 is SEHNR and CDR2 is FQNEAQ (reference sequence). With V trimmed by 2 bases and J by 5 bases, 2 bases remained unmatched. This CDR3 region has 15 residues. The CDR3 protein is CASSLLAGGHNEQFF. As DNA, the CDR3 is TGTGCCAGCAGCTTACTAGCGGGAGGACACAATGAGCAGTTCTTC.

The gene calls are TRBV4-1 and TRBJ2-1; the D is unclear. The germline V gene has CDR1 MGHRA and CDR2 YSYEKL. The CDR3 runs to 13 residues. V lost 3 bases and J 7 bases, leaving 10 bases between the germline ends. The CDR3 DNA sequence: TGCGCCAGCAGCCATGTTGTCGGTAATGAGCAGTTCTTC. Translated: CASSHVVGNEQFF.

This chain uses TRBV6-5 with TRBJ2-3, with 12 bases that match TRBD2. V lost 6 bases and J lost 6; bases outside the gene matches: 7. Germline CDR1 and CDR2: MNHEY and SVGAGI. The CDR3 covers 15 residues. The DNA for the CDR3 is TGTGCCAGCAGACCCGGACTAGCGGGACGTGATACGCAGTATTTT. This encodes CASRPGLAGRDTQYF.

This clone has a single count. V is TRBV5-1 and J is TRBJ1-1; 7 bases are a match to TRBD1. Trimming cost V 7 bases and J 2 bases; bases outside gene matches: 5. The germline gives CDR1 SGHRS, CDR2 YFSETQ. CDR3 length: 13 residues. The CDR3 DNA reads as TGCGCCAGCGGAGACAGGGTAAACACTGAAGCTTTCTTT. Translating gives CASGDRVNTEAFF.

This chain joins TRBV24-1 and TRBJ1-2; D remains ambiguous. The CDR3 has 15 amino acids. With 3 bases removed from V and 5 bases from J, the gap between germline ends came to 15 bases. CDR1 is KGHDR and CDR2 is SFDVKD in the germline V gene. CDR3 coding DNA: TGTGCCACCAGTGATCCGGGAGAACAGCTATATGGCTACACCTTC. Its protein is CATSDPGEQLYGYTF.

A few counts support this clone. The chain is built from TRBV6-1 and TRBJ2-7, with D unresolved. Trimming removed 3 bases from V and 10 bases from J, with 13 bases in between. The germline gives CDR1 MNHNS, CDR2 SASEGT. The CDR3 length is 12 residues. The CDR3 DNA reads as TGTGCCAGCAGTGACCCCCGACTTCCCCAGTACGTC. Residues: CASSDPRLPQYV.

The chain couples TRBV2 to TRBJ1-5, with TRBD1 matching over 10 bases. The CDR3 is made up of 19 amino acids. The V and J ends lost 7 bases and 5 bases, in that order; junction bases with no gene match: 20. The germline CDR1 and CDR2 sequences are SNHLY and FYNNEI. The CDR3 reads CASNGKTKPGQGIYQPQHF. DNA of the CDR3: TGTGCCAGCAATGGGAAGACAAAGCCGGGACAGGGGATTTATCAGCCCCAGCATTTT. The complete variable domain, with remaining parts taken from reference TRBV2 and TRBJ1-5, reads EPEVTQTPSHQVTQMGQEVILRCVPISNHLYFYWYRQILGQKVEFLVSFYNNEISEKSEIFDDQFSVERPDGSNFTLKIRSTKLEDSAMYFCASNGKTKPGQGIYQPQHFGDGTRLSIL.

With regard to this clone: The same CDR3 can be traced to other DNA sequences in this sample. V and J are TRBV7-9 and TRBJ1-2; D might be TRBD1 (6 bases). Trimming shortened V by 5 bases and J by 5 bases, and 12 bases separated the two germline ends. CDR1 is SEHNR, CDR2 FQNEAQ, per germline (reference sequence). This CDR3 is built from 13 residues. As DNA, the CDR3 is TGTGCCAGCAGCCCCCCCGGACAGTATGGCTACACCTTC. Encoded protein: CASSPPGQYGYTF.

CDR3 bases: TGTGCCACCAGTGAACGACCGGGACAGGGAACCTACAATGAGCAGTTCTTC. The encoded protein is CATSERPGQGTYNEQFF. The chain joins TRBV24-1 to TRBJ2-1; TRBD1 agrees at 9 bases. This CDR3 has 17 residues. Germline V gene data show CDR1 as KGHDR and CDR2 as SFDVKD. V was clipped by 4 bases and J by 2 bases; unmatched bases: 8.

This chain connects TRBV3-1 (or the pseudogene TRBV3-2) to TRBJ2-4; TRBD1 matches at 9 bases. This CDR3 spans 17 amino acids. The V gene end was trimmed by 1 base and the J gene end by 5 bases; junction bases not matched to a gene: 9. CDR1 and CDR2 from the germline V gene are LGHDT and YNNKEL (reference sequence). As DNA, the CDR3 is TGTGCCAGCAGCCAAGGGGGTTTAAGGACAGGGGAAAACATTCAGTACTTC. Translated, it gives CASSQGGLRTGENIQYF.

The V and J genes are TRBV6-6 and TRBJ2-7; D not resolved. V dropped 5 bases and J dropped 0 bases, with 8 bases sitting between them. The V gene's germline CDR1 is MNHNY and CDR2 SVGAGI (reference sequence). The CDR3 extends over 13 amino acids. The CDR3 coding sequence is TGTGCCAGCAGTGCAGAAACCTCCTACGAGCAGTACGTC. Its protein product is CASSAETSYEQYV.

This clone was counted a single time. The chain employs TRBV3-1 (or the pseudogene TRBV3-2) and TRBJ1-1; D is unclear. Germline assignment: CDR1 LGHDT and CDR2 YNNKEL (reference sequence). The V end was cut by 1 base, the J end by 1 base, with 4 bases between. The CDR3 runs to 13 residues. The CDR3 DNA reads TGTGCCAGCAGCCAAGTCGGGAACACTGAAGCTTTCTTT. Encoded protein: CASSQVGNTEAFF.